This record looks at one T cell receptor beta chain sequence and its context. No antigen is known for it. The data were obtained in a study of cytomegalovirus exposure and HLA in healthy donors. Study results and caveats: In a later analysis, the majority of CMV-associated beta chains seemingly showed HLA restriction. Three chains linked to CMV were shown in vitro to be specific for CMV antigens.

This CDR3 is 18 amino acids long. In germline, CDR1 is SQVTM, CDR2 ANQGSEA. The junction had 22 bases not matched to a gene; V was cut back by 4 bases and J by 6 bases. The PCR was carried out with 60 Vbeta primers and 13 Jbeta primers. Some clones are missing from TCRdb's copy, which holds only in-frame ones; the method was immunoSEQ multiplex PCR. Its listing shows tens of thousands of clones. Sequencing input: PBMCs. This sequence joins TRBV29-1 and TRBJ1-1; 8 bases map to TRBD1. This receptor was obtained from a woman between 25 and 40 years old in good health and CMV-seronegative. This CDR3 reads CSVAPLLQGGNHRPEAFF. CDR3 in DNA: TGCAGCGTTGCCCCCTTATTACAGGGGGGTAACCATCGTCCTGAAGCTTTCTTT.